Given below is one TCR beta chain in context. The antigen is undetermined. The data are from a study of T cell responses to AZD1222 COVID-19 vaccine. The study, taken as a whole, reports: Targeting of unmutated variant regions was reportedly seen in nearly half of spike-specific TCRs.

The ends were cut back, 7 bases at V and 1 base at J, with 14 bases in the middle. The CDR3 runs 15 residues. The germline V gene has CDR1 SNHLY and CDR2 FYNNEI. Here immunoSEQ multiplex PCR was the method, and the copy in TCRdb shows in-frame clones only, minus some. The sample lists some 130,000 clones, over 65% seen once, with about 4% in the top ten. This receptor was taken from an adult in good health. The input for sequencing was peripheral blood, taken on day 0 of AZD1222 vaccination. The V gene is TRBV2, the J gene TRBJ1-5; D is possibly TRBD1 (6 bases). In nucleotides, the CDR3 is TGTGCCAGCACCTCCAGGGGTCGGAGCAATCAGCCCCAGCATTTT. Translated, it gives CASTSRGRSNQPQHF.